This entry lists 7 T cell receptor beta chains sequenced from one sample in a study of T cell changes during pregnancy in multiple sclerosis. Produced via immunoSEQ multiplex PCR; TCRdb's table is partial and in-frame only. There are approximately 40,000 clones in the sample; 80% to 90% occur only once, and 0.45% to 0.6% lies in the top ten. This specimen was CD4+ T cells from peripheral blood mononuclear cells, taken in the first trimester of pregnancy. These receptors were collected from a female donor with multiple sclerosis, enrolled in a pregnancy study.

The chain joins TRBV6-5 to TRBJ1-2; 10 positions match TRBD1. V gave up 5 bases and J gave up 8 bases; unmatched junction bases: 11. The CDR3 length is 15 residues. CDR1 is MNHEY, CDR2 SVGAGI, per germline. This CDR3 is CASSAPGTGVSGYTF. CDR3 DNA: TGTGCCAGCAGTGCTCCCGGGACAGGGGTTAGCGGCTACACCTTC.

The rearrangement links TRBV7-3 to TRBJ2-3, with 9 bases aligning to TRBD1. The V gene's germline CDR1 is SGHTA and CDR2 FQGTGA. Trimming took 6 bases from V and 10 from J; bases not matched to a gene: 11. The CDR3 has 14 residues. The CDR3 nucleotides read TGTGCCAGCAGACGTCCCGGGACAGGGTCAGCGCAGTATTTT. Translation gives CASRRPGTGSAQYF.

This sequence joins TRBV7-8 and TRBJ1-3; 9 nucleotides align to TRBD1. Germline trimming cut 7 bases from V and 5 bases from J; bases unmatched to any gene: 18. The germline V gene has CDR1 SGHVS and CDR2 FQNEAQ. The CDR3 is made up of 18 amino acids. This chain's CDR3 is CASTAAYKGQGGRNTIYF. CDR3 DNA: TGTGCCAGCACCGCGGCTTACAAGGGACAGGGAGGAAGAAACACCATATATTTT.

This clone was detected only a few times. The rearrangement links TRBV4-3 to TRBJ2-5, with no clear D. The germline V gene encodes CDR1 LGHNA and CDR2 YSLEER. The CDR3 has 13 residues. The germline V and J ends were trimmed by 1 base and 7 bases, with 10 bases remaining between them. CDR3 region: CASSQAPLRTQYF. The CDR3 region has the DNA TGCGCCAGCAGCCAAGCCCCTTTGAGGACCCAGTACTTC.

The chain employs TRBV9 and TRBJ2-5; 13 positions match TRBD2. Trimming took 4 bases from V and 3 from J; bases not matched to a gene: 3. Per germline, CDR1 SGDLS and CDR2 YYNGEE. The CDR3 consists of 15 residues. The CDR3 DNA follows: TGTGCCAGCAGCTTCGGGACTAGCGGGAAAGAGACCCAGTACTTC. Its translation: CASSFGTSGKETQYF.

A single count supports this clone. V usage is TRBV6-5 and J usage is TRBJ2-3; TRBD2 agrees at 9 bases. The V gene's germline CDR1 is MNHEY and CDR2 SVGAGI. J gave up 4 bases and V 2 bases, and 7 bases lay outside the gene matches. CDR3 length: 16 residues. CDR3 loop: CASSYGGGGEADTQYF. The CDR3 DNA follows: TGTGCCAGCAGTTACGGTGGCGGGGGGGAAGCAGATACGCAGTATTTT.

The sample holds a few counts of this clone. The chain uses TRBV30 and TRBJ1-1; weak D call: TRBD1 (5 bases). The V gene's germline CDR1 is GTSNPN and CDR2 SVGIG (reference sequence). The CDR3 has 13 amino acids. Trimming took off 4 bases at V and 0 bases at J, with 9 bases between the two ends. DNA for the CDR3: TGTGCCTGGACAGGGCTCATGAACACTGAAGCTTTCTTT. This codes for CAWTGLMNTEAFF.